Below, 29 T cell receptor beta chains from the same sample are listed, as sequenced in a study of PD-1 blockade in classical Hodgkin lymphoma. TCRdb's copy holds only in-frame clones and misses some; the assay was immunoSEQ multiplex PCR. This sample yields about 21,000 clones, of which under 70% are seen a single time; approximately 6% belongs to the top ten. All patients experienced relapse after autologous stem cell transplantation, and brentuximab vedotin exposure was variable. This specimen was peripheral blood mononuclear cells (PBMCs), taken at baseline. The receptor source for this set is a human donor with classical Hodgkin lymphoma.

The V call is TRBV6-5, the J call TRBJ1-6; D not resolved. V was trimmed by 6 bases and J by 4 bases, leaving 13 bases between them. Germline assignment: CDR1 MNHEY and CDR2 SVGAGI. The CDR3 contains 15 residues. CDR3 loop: CASSQDEIYNSPLHF. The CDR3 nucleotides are TGTGCCAGCAGCCAGGACGAAATTTATAATTCACCCCTCCACTTT.

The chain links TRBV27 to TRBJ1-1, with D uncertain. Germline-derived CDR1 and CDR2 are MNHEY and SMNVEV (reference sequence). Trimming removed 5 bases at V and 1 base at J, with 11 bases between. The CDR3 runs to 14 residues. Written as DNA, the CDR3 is TGTGCCAGCAGTACGTTAGGGCCGAACACTGAAGCTTTCTTT. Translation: CASSTLGPNTEAFF.

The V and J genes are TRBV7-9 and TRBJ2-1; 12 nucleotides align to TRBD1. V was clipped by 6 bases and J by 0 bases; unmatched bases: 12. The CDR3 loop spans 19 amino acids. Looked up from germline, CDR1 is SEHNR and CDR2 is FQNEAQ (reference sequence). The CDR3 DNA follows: TGTGCCAGCAGTCGTCGGGACAGGGGGCCGAAGAGCTCCTACAATGAGCAGTTCTTC. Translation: CASSRRDRGPKSSYNEQFF.

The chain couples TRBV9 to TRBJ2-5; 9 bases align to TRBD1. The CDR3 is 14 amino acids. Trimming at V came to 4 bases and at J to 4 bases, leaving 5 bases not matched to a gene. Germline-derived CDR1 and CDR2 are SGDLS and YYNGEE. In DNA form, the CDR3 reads TGTGCCAGCAGCTTGGGGACAGGGCGAGAGACCCAGTACTTC. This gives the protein CASSLGTGRETQYF.

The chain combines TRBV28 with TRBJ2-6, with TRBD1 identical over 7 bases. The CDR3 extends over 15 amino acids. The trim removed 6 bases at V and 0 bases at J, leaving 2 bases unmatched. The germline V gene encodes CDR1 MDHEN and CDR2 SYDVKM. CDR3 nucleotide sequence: TGTGCCAGCAGCGCAGGGGGCTCTGGGGCCAACGTCCTGACTTTC. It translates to CASSAGGSGANVLTF.

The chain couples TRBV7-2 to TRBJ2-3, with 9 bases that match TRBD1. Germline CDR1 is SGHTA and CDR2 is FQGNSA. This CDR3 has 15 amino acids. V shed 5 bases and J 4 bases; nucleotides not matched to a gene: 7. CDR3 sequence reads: CASSRGQGSADTQYF. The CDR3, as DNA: TGTGCCAGCAGCCGAGGACAGGGGAGCGCAGATACGCAGTATTTT.

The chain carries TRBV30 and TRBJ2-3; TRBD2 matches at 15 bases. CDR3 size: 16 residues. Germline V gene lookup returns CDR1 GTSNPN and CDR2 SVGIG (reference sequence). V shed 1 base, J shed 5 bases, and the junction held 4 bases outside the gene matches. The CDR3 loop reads CAWSAGLAGGGDTQYF. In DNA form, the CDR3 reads TGTGCCTGGAGTGCAGGACTAGCGGGAGGGGGAGATACGCAGTATTTT.

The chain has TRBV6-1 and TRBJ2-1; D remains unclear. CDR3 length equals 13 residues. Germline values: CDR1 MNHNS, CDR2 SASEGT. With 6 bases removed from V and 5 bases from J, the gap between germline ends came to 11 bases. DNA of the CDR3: TGTGCCAGCAGCCCTAGACTCAACAATGAGCAGTTCTTC. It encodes CASSPRLNNEQFF.

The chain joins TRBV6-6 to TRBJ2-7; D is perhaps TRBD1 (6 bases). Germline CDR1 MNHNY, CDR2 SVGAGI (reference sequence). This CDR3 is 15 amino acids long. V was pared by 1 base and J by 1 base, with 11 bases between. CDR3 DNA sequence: TGTGCCAGCAGTTACTACAGGGAGAGTTCCTACGAGCAGTACTTC. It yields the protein CASSYYRESSYEQYF.

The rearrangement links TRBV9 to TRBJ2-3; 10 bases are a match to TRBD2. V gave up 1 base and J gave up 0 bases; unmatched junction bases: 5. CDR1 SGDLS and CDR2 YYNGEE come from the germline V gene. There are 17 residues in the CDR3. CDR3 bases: TGTGCCAGCAGCGTACTAGCGGGGGAAACTAGCACAGATACGCAGTATTTT. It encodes CASSVLAGETSTDTQYF.

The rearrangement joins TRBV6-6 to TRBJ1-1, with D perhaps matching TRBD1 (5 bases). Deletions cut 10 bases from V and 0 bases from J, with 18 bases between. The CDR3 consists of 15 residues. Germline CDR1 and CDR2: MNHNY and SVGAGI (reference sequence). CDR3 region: CATQRGQSLNTEAFF. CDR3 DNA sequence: TGTGCCACTCAGAGGGGTCAATCCTTGAACACTGAAGCTTTCTTT.

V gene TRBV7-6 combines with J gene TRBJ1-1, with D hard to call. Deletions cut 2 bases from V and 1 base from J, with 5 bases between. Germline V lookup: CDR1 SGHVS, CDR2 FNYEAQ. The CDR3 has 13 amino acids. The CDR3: CASSLRSNTEAFF. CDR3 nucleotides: TGTGCCAGCAGCTTAAGATCGAACACTGAAGCTTTCTTT.

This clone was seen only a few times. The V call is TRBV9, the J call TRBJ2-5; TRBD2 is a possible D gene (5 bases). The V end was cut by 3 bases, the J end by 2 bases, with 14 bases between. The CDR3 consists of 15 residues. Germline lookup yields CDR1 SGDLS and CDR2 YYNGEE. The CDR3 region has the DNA TGTGCCAGCAGCGCCCGAATAGCGTTTCAAGAGACCCAGTACTTC. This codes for CASSARIAFQETQYF.

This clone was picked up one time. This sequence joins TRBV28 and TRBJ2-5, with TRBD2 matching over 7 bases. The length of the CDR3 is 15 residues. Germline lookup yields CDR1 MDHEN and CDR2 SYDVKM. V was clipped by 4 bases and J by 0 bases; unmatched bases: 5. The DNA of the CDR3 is TGTGCCAGCAGTTCAGCGGGACTGTACCAAGAGACCCAGTACTTC. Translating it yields CASSSAGLYQETQYF.

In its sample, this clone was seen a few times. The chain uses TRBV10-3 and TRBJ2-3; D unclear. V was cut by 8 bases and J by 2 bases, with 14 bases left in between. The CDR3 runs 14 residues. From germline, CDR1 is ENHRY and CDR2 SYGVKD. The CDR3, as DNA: TGTGCCATCCGCGAATCTAAGAACACAGATACGCAGTATTTT. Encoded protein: CAIRESKNTDTQYF.

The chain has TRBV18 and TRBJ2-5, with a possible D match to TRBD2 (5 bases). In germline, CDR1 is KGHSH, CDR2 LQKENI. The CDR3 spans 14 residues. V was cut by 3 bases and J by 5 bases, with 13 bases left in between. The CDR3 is CASSPPHGGETQYF. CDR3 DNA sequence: TGTGCCAGCTCACCTCCCCATGGCGGGGAGACCCAGTACTTC.

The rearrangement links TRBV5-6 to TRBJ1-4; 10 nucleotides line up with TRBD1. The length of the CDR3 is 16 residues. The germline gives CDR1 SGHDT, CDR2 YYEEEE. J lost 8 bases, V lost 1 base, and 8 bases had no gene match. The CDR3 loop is CASSLYGDRGGEKLFF. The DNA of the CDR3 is TGTGCCAGCAGCTTGTACGGGGACAGGGGAGGGGAAAAACTGTTTTTT.

The CDR3 DNA sequence: TGTGCCAGCAGCTTAGAGAGTGTTAGGGGGTTCCCTGAAGCTTTCTTT. Residues: CASSLESVRGFPEAFF. The gene calls are TRBV7-9 and TRBJ1-1, with TRBD1 as a possible D gene (6 bases). CDR1 and CDR2 from the germline V gene are SEHNR and FQNEAQ (reference sequence). The CDR3 is 16 amino acids. Trimming left V 1 base short and J 6 bases short, with 18 bases between.

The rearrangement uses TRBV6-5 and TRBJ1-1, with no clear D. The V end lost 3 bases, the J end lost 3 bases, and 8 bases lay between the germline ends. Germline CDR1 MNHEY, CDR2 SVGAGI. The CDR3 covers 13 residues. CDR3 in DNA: TGTGCCAGCAGTTATGGTAGGGACACTGAAGCTTTCTTT. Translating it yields CASSYGRDTEAFF.

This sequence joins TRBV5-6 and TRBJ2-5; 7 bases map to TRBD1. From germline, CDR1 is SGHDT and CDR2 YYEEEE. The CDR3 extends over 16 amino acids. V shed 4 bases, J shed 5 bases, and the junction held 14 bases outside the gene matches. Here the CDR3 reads CASSVLGLGTVETQYF. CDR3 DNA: TGTGCCAGCAGCGTTTTAGGGCTTGGGACAGTCGAGACCCAGTACTTC.

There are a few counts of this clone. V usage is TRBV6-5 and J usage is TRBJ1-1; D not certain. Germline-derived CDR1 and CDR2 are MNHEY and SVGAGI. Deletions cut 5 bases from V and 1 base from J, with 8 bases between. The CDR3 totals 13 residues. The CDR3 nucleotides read TGTGCCAGCAGTAGGCTAGGGAACACTGAAGCTTTCTTT. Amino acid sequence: CASSRLGNTEAFF.

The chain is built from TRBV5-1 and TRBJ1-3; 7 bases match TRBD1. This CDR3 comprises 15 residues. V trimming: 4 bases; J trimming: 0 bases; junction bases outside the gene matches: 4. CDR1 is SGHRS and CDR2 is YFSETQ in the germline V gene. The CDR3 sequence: CASSHGQDSGNTIYF. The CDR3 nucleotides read TGCGCCAGCAGCCACGGACAGGACTCTGGAAACACCATATATTTT.

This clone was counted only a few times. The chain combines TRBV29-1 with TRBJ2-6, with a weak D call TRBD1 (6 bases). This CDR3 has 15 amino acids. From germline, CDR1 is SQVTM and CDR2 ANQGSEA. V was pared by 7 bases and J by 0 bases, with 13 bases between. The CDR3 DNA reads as TGCAGCGCCCGACAGGTACTCTCTGGGGCCAACGTCCTGACTTTC. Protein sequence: CSARQVLSGANVLTF.

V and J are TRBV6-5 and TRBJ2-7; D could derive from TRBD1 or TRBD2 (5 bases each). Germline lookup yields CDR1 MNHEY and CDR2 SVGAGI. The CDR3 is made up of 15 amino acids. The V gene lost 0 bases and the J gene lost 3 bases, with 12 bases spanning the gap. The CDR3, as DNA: TGTGCCAGCAGTTACTCAGGGACGGACCTCTACGAGCAGTACTTC. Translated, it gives CASSYSGTDLYEQYF.

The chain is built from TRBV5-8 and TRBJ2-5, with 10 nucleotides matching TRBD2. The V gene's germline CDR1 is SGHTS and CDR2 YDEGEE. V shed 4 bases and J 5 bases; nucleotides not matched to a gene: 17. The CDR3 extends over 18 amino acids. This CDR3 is CASSPGALAGDLVETQYF. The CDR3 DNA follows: TGTGCCAGCAGCCCAGGGGCGCTAGCGGGGGACCTTGTCGAGACCCAGTACTTC.

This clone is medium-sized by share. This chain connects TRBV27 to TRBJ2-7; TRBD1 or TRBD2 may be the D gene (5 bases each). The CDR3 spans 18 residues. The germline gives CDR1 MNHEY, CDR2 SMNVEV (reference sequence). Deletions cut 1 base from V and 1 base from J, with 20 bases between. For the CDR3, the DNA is TGTGCCAGCAGTTTATTTTCCCGGGACGCCCGGGTTTCCTACGAGCAGTACTTC. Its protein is CASSLFSRDARVSYEQYF.

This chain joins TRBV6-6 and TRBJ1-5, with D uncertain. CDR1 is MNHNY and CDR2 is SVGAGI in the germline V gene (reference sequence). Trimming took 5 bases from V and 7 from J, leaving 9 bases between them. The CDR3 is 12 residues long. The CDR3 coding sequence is TGTGCCAGCAGTCTCCTGGGGCAGCCCCAGCATTTT. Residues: CASSLLGQPQHF.

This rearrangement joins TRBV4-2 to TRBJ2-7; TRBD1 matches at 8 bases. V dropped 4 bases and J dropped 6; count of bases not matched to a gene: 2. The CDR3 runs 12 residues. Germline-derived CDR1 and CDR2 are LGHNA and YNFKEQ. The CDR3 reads CASSLTGGEQYF. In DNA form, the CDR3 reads TGTGCCAGCAGCCTAACAGGGGGCGAGCAGTACTTC.

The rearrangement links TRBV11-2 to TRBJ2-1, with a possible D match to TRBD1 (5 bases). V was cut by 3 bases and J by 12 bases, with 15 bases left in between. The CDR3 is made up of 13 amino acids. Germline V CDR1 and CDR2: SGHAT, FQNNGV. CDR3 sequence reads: CASSFILETVQFF. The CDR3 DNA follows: TGTGCCAGCAGCTTTATTTTGGAGACAGTGCAGTTCTTC.